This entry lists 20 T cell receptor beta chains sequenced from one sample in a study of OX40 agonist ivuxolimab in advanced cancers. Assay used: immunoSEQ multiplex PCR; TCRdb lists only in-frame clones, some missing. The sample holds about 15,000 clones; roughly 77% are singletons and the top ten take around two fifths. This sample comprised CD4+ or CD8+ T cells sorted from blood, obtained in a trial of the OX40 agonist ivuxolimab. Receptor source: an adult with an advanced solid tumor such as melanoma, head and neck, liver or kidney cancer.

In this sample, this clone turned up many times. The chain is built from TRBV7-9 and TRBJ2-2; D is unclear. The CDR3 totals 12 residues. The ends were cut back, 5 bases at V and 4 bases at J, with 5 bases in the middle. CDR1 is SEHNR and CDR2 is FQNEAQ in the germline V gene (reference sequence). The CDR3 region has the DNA TGTGCCAGCAGCCCGCGCACCGGGGAGCTGTTTTTT. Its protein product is CASSPRTGELFF.

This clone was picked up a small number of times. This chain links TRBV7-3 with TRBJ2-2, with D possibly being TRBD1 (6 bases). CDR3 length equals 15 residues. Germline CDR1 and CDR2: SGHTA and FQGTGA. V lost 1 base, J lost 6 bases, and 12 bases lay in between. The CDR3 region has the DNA TGTGCCAGCAGCTTAATAGAGGGGGACGCCGGGGAGCTGTTTTTT. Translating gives CASSLIEGDAGELFF.

In DNA, the CDR3 is TGCGCCAGCTTCACTTCCAGGGGCAATCAGTACTTC. Translation gives CASFTSRGNQYF. The chain is built from TRBV5-1 and TRBJ2-7; D possibly corresponds to TRBD1 (6 bases). Deletions cut 7 bases from V and 10 bases from J, with 18 bases between. The CDR3 is made up of 12 amino acids. Germline V lookup: CDR1 SGHRS, CDR2 YFSETQ.

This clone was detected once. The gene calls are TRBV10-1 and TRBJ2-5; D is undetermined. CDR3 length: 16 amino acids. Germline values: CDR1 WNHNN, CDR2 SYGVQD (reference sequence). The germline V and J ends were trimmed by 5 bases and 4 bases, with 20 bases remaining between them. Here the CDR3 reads CASSNLVGRSRETQYF. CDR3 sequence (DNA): TGCGCCAGCAGTAATTTGGTCGGGCGGAGTAGAGAGACCCAGTACTTC.

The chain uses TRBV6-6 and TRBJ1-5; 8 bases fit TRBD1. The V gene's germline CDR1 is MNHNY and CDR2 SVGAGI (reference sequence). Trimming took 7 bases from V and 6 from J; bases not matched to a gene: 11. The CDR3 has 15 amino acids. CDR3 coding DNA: TGTGCCAGCAATACCAGGGGGCTGATTGCTCAGCCCCAGCATTTT. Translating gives CASNTRGLIAQPQHF.

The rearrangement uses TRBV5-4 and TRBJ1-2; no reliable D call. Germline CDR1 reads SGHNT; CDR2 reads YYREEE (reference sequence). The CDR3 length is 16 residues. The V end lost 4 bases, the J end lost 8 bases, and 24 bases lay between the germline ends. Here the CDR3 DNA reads TGTGCCAGCAGCGACAAGACCGAGAAAACAATATACGGCTACACCTTC. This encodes CASSDKTEKTIYGYTF.

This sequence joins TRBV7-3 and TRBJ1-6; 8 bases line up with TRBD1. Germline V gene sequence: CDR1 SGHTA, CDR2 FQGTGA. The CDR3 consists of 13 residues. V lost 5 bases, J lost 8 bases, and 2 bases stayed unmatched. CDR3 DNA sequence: TGTGCCAGCAGCACGACAGGGGATTCACCCCTCCACTTT. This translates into CASSTTGDSPLHF.

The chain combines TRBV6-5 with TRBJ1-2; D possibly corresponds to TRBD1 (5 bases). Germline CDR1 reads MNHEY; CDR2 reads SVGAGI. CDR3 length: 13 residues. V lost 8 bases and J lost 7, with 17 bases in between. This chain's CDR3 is CASEGSSSFGYTF. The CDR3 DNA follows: TGTGCCAGCGAGGGGAGCTCAAGCTTTGGCTACACCTTC.

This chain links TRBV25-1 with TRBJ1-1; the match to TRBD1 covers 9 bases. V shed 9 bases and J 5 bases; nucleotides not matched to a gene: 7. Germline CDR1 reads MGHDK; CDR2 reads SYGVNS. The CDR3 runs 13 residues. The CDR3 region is CASAGTGWTEAFF. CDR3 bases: TGTGCCAGTGCAGGGACAGGGTGGACTGAAGCTTTCTTT.

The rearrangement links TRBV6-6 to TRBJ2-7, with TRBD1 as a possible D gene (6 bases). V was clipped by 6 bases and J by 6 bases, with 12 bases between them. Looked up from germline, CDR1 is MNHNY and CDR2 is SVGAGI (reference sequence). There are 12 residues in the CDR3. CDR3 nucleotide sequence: TGTGCCAGCAGCCCGGACAGAGGCGAGCAGTACTTC. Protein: CASSPDRGEQYF.

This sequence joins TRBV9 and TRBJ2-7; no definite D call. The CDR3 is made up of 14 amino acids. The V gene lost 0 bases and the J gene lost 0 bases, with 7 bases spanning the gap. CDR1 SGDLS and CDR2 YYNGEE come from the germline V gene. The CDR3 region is CASSVEDPSYEQYF. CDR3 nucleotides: TGTGCCAGCAGCGTAGAAGACCCCTCCTACGAGCAGTACTTC.

The CDR3 coding sequence is TGTGCCAGCAGCTTAGCCCCAGCCCCTCGGGAGCAGTTCTTC. Its protein product is CASSLAPAPREQFF. The chain couples TRBV7-9 to TRBJ2-1; no clear D gene. The length of the CDR3 is 14 residues. The V gene lost 0 bases and the J gene lost 10 bases, with 13 bases spanning the gap. Germline CDR1 and CDR2: SEHNR and FQNEAQ (reference sequence).

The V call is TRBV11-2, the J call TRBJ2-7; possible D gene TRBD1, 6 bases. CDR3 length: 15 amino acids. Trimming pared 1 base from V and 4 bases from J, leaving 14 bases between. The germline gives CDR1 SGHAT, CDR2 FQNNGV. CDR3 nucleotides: TGTGCCAGCAGCTTAGGCCAGGGGAAGGCTTACGAGCAGTACTTC. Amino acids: CASSLGQGKAYEQYF.

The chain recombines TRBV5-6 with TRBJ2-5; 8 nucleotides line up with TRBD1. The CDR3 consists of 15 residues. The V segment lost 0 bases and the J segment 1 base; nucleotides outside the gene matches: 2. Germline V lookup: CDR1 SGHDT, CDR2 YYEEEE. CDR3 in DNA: TGTGCCAGCAGCTTGGCAGGGGGCGCCCAAGAGACCCAGTACTTC. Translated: CASSLAGGAQETQYF.

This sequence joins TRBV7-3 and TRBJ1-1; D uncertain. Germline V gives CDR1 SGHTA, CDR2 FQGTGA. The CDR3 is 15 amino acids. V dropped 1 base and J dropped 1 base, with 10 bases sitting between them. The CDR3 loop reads CASSLMGQSNTEAFF. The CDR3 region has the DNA TGTGCCAGCAGCTTAATGGGTCAGTCGAACACTGAAGCTTTCTTT.

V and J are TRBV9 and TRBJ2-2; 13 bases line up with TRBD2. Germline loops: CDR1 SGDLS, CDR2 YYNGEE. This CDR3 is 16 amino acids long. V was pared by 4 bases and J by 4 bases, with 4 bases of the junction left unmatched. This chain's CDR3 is CASSLGLAGTTGELFF. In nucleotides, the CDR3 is TGTGCCAGCAGCCTGGGACTAGCGGGAACCACCGGGGAGCTGTTTTTT.

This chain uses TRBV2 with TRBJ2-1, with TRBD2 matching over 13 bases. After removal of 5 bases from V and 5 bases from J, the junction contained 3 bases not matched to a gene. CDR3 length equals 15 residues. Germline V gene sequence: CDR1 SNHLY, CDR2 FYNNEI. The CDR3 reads CASSKLAGGNNEQFF. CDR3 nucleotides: TGTGCCAGCAGTAAACTAGCGGGAGGGAACAATGAGCAGTTCTTC. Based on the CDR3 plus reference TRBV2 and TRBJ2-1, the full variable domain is EPEVTQTPSHQVTQMGQEVILRCVPISNHLYFYWYRQILGQKVEFLVSFYNNEISEKSEIFDDQFSVERPDGSNFTLKIRSTKLEDSAMYFCASSKLAGGNNEQFFGPGTRLTVL.

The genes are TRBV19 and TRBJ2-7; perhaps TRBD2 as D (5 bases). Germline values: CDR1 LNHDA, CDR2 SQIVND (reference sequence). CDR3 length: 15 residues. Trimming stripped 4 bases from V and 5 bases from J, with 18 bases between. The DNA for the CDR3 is TGTGCCAGTAGTAGCACCCTCAGAGGGATGGACGAGCAGTACTTC. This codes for CASSSTLRGMDEQYF.

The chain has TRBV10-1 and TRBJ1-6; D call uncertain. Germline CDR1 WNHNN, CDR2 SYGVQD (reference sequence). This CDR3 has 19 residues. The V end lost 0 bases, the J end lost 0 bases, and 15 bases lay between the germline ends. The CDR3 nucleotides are TGCGCCAGCAGTGAGTCGAGGCAGTGTAGTAGCTCCTATAATTCACCCCTCCACTTT. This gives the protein CASSESRQCSSSYNSPLHF.

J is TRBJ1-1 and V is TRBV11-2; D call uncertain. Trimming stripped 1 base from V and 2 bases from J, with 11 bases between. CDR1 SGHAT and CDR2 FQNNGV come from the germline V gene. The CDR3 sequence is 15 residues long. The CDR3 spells CASSLVATANTEAFF. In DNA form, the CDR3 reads TGTGCCAGCAGCTTAGTTGCTACTGCCAACACTGAAGCTTTCTTT.